The next 24 T cell receptor beta chains were all read from a single sample in a study of regulatory T cells in long-lasting Graves disease. Time point: newly diagnosed GD, antithyroid drugs for less than 3 months. Scientists built the TCR library using RNA that was extracted from PBMCs. TCR beta libraries were built with iRepertoire HTBI primers and Arm-PCR of CDR3 regions. Each CDR3 protein is one row after TCRdb ran MiXCR on the multiplex PCR reads. The sample has about 440,000 distinct CDR3 sequences; about 15% are singletons. These data were also reused for a study on T cells in Graves' hyperthyroidism and ophthalmopathy.

The material sequenced was peripheral blood mononuclear cells (PBMCs), taken at new diagnosis, from a patient treated with antithyroid drugs. The receptor source for this set is a woman aged 25 to 39 with Graves disease.

This clonotype was counted many times. The V and J genes are TRBV12-3 or TRBV12-4 and TRBJ2-5; 8 positions agree with TRBD2. V lost 5 bases, J lost 1 base, and 6 bases stayed unmatched. The CDR3 loop spans 15 amino acids. The CDR3 region is CASSPRGTSQETQYF. The CDR3 nucleotides are TGTGCCAGCAGTCCCCGGGGGACTAGCCAAGAGACCCAGTACTTC.

The chain has TRBV25-1 and TRBJ2-1; tentative D call: TRBD2 (5 bases). Germline assignment: CDR1 MGHDK and CDR2 SYGVNS. Trimming shortened V by 6 bases and J by 7 bases, and 7 bases separated the two germline ends. This CDR3 is built from 11 residues. The CDR3, as DNA: TGTGCCAGCAGCGGACTTAATGAGCAGTTCTTC. Amino acids: CASSGLNEQFF.

This clonotype came up many times. The rearrangement uses TRBV12-3 or TRBV12-4 and TRBJ2-2, with D perhaps TRBD1 or TRBD2 (5 bases each). Trimming pared 2 bases from V and 4 bases from J, leaving 11 bases between. There are 15 residues in the CDR3. CDR3 bases: TGTGCCAGCAGTTTACGTAGGGGACCCACCGGGGAGCTGTTTTTT. Its protein product is CASSLRRGPTGELFF.

V and J are TRBV10-3 and TRBJ1-3, with 7 bases aligning to TRBD1. This CDR3 has 15 residues. Germline V gene sequence: CDR1 ENHRY, CDR2 SYGVKD. V gave up 4 bases and J gave up 0 bases; unmatched junction bases: 3. The CDR3 is CAISGGQLSGNTIYF. The DNA of the CDR3 is TGTGCCATCAGTGGGGGACAGCTCTCTGGAAACACCATATATTTT.

In its sample, this clonotype was seen many times. J is TRBJ1-2 and V is TRBV6-1, with D tentatively TRBD1 (5 bases). V lost 4 bases to trimming and J lost 7 bases, with 13 bases between them. The CDR3 loop spans 13 amino acids. Germline V gives CDR1 MNHNS, CDR2 SASEGT. This chain's CDR3 is CASSATVSPGYTF. The CDR3 DNA follows: TGTGCCAGCAGTGCGACAGTTTCCCCTGGCTACACCTTC.

This clonotype was counted many times. This chain joins TRBV5-1 and TRBJ2-7, with TRBD2 matching 7 bases. The CDR3 is 15 amino acids. In germline, CDR1 is SGHRS, CDR2 YFSETQ. V shed 4 bases, J shed 7 bases, and the junction held 14 bases outside the gene matches. This CDR3 is CASSLAADLLGEQYF. As DNA, the CDR3 is TGCGCCAGCAGCCTAGCGGCAGACCTTCTGGGAGAGCAGTACTTC. Variable domain in full (rest from reference TRBV5-1 and TRBJ2-7): KAGVTQTPRYLIKTRGQQVTLSCSPISGHRSVSWYQQTPGQGLQFLFEYFSETQRNKGNFPGRFSGRQFSNSRSEMNVSTLELGDSALYLCASSLAADLLGEQYFGPGTRLTVT.

This clonotype was counted ten times or more. The chain couples TRBV15 to TRBJ2-3; D remains ambiguous. Germline lookup yields CDR1 LNHNV and CDR2 YYDKDF (reference sequence). The V and J ends lost 1 base and 3 bases respectively, with 11 bases between them. CDR3 length equals 15 residues. DNA for the CDR3: TGTGCCACCAGCAGAGGTGCTGTGGGAACAGATACGCAGTATTTT. Protein product: CATSRGAVGTDTQYF. Full variable domain (outside the CDR3, taken from reference TRBV15 and TRBJ2-3): DAMVIQNPRYQVTQFGKPVTLSCSQTLNHNVMYWYQQKSSQAPKLLFHYYDKDFNNEADTPDNFQSRRPNTSFCFLDIRSPGLGDTAMYLCATSRGAVGTDTQYFGPGTRLTVL.

This clonotype showed up many times. The chain uses TRBV3-1 and TRBJ2-5; D ambiguous. This CDR3 has 12 amino acids. Trimming removed 3 bases at V and 3 bases at J, with 5 bases between. Germline V gene sequence: CDR1 LGHDT, CDR2 YNNKEL (reference sequence). In DNA form, the CDR3 reads TGTGCCAGCAGCCATGATGAAGAGACCCAGTACTTC. Encoded protein: CASSHDEETQYF.

The sample holds a few counts of this clonotype. A read error is likely, as this CDR3 ends without the conserved phenylalanine or tryptophan. V gene TRBV12-3 or TRBV12-4 combines with J gene TRBJ2-5; D is unclear. The CDR3 loop spans 11 amino acids. V gave up 1 base and J gave up 7 bases, with 4 bases separating them. This chain's CDR3 is CASSLEGTQYL. CDR3 nucleotide sequence: TGTGCCAGCAGTTTAGAGGGGACCCAGTACCTC.

This clonotype showed up many times. The genes are TRBV7-8 and TRBJ2-7, with TRBD1 matching 9 bases. The length of the CDR3 is 16 residues. Trimming took 2 bases from V and 9 from J; bases not matched to a gene: 14. Germline V CDR1 and CDR2: SGHVS, FQNEAQ. The CDR3 DNA reads TGTGCCAGCAGCTTATCACCGGGACAGGGCGCTAGTAGGCAGTACTTC. Its translation is CASSLSPGQGASRQYF.

This clonotype occurred a few times. The CDR3 DNA follows: TGTGCCAGCAGCTTAGCGATAGCGGGAGGGCCTGAGACCCAGTACTTC. Its translation: CASSLAIAGGPETQYF. This chain uses TRBV7-8 with TRBJ2-5, with 11 nucleotides matching TRBD2. Germline CDR1 and CDR2: SGHVS and FQNEAQ. J gave up 5 bases and V 0 bases, and 5 bases lay outside the gene matches. This CDR3 spans 16 amino acids.

This clonotype showed up many times. V and J are TRBV18 and TRBJ2-2; a weak D match, TRBD2 (6 bases). Germline CDR1 and CDR2: KGHSH and LQKENI. V lost 1 base, J lost 1 base, and 10 bases lay in between. This CDR3 comprises 16 residues. CDR3 region: CASSPLADGNTGELFF. CDR3 in DNA: TGTGCCAGCTCACCACTAGCGGACGGGAACACCGGGGAGCTGTTTTTT.

V is TRBV9 and J is TRBJ1-5; D is unresolved. This CDR3 is built from 14 residues. Germline CDR1 is SGDLS and CDR2 is YYNGEE. V shed 1 base and J shed 0 bases, with 5 bases lying between them. The CDR3 DNA reads TGTGCCAGCAGCGTATACGATAGCAATCAGCCCCAGCATTTT. Translating it yields CASSVYDSNQPQHF.

Worth noting for this clonotype: Just one base apart from a much larger clone, this may be a read error. This chain links TRBV30 with TRBJ1-4, with D tentatively TRBD1 (5 bases). The CDR3 is made up of 14 amino acids. Germline assignment: CDR1 GTSNPN and CDR2 SVGIG (reference sequence). CDR3 nucleotide sequence: TGTGCCTGCCTGGGGGGTACAACTAATGAAAAACTGGTTTTT. Translated, it gives CACLGGTTNEKLVF.

This clonotype was seen at least ten times. The chain combines TRBV28 with TRBJ1-5; D gene uncertain. Germline assignment: CDR1 MDHEN and CDR2 SYDVKM. The CDR3 loop spans 14 amino acids. The V and J ends lost 4 bases and 3 bases respectively, with 10 bases between them. The DNA for the CDR3 is TGTGCCAGCAGTTGGGCAGGTTTCAATCAGCCCCAGCATTTT. It specifies CASSWAGFNQPQHF.

This clonotype was observed many times. The CDR3 nucleotides are TGCGCCAGCAGCCAAGATCTGGCGGGAGATACGCAGTATTTT. It encodes CASSQDLAGDTQYF. J is TRBJ2-3 and V is TRBV4-1, with a tentative D call TRBD2 (5 bases). With 0 bases removed from V and 5 bases from J, the gap between germline ends came to 9 bases. CDR3 length equals 14 residues. CDR1 MGHRA and CDR2 YSYEKL come from the germline V gene.

This clonotype was seen only a few times. V and J are TRBV24-1 and TRBJ1-2, with 8 bases aligning to TRBD1. Germline CDR1 reads KGHDR; CDR2 reads SFDVKD. The V and J ends lost 5 bases and 2 bases, in that order; junction bases with no gene match: 6. The CDR3 loop spans 15 amino acids. Here the CDR3 reads CATSGGTGPNYGYTF. As DNA, the CDR3 is TGTGCCACCAGTGGGGGGACAGGTCCGAACTATGGCTACACCTTC.

This clonotype came up many times. The rearrangement uses TRBV18 and TRBJ2-7; maybe TRBD1 (6 bases). V lost 6 bases, J lost 2 bases, and 14 bases lay in between. Germline CDR1 reads KGHSH; CDR2 reads LQKENI. The CDR3 totals 14 residues. The chain's CDR3 is CASSLRDNPYEQYF. DNA for the CDR3: TGTGCCAGCTCCCTCCGGGACAATCCCTACGAGCAGTACTTC.

This clonotype was seen repeatedly, ten times or more. The genes are TRBV11-3 and TRBJ2-2; D gene ambiguous. The V gene's germline CDR1 is SGHNT and CDR2 YENEEA. Trimming removed 5 bases at V and 0 bases at J, with 10 bases between. CDR3 length equals 15 residues. The CDR3 coding sequence is TGTGCCAGCAGCGTCGTCAGTGCGAACACCGGGGAGCTGTTTTTT. Amino acids: CASSVVSANTGELFF. The whole variable domain, remainder taken from reference TRBV11-3 and TRBJ2-2, is EAGVVQSPRYKIIEKKQPVAFWCNPISGHNTLYWYLQNLGQGPELLIRYENEEAVDDSQLPKDRFSAERLKGVDSTLKIQPAELGDSAVYLCASSVVSANTGELFFGEGSRLTVL.

This clonotype was counted at least ten times. The chain carries TRBV30 and TRBJ1-1; D unresolved. V lost 0 bases, J lost 1 base, and 6 bases lay in between. The V gene's germline CDR1 is GTSNPN and CDR2 SVGIG (reference sequence). The CDR3 consists of 13 residues. CDR3 coding DNA: TGTGCCTGGAGTGTCAACGAGAACACTGAAGCTTTCTTT. Amino acid sequence: CAWSVNENTEAFF. Together with reference TRBV30 and TRBJ1-1, the CDR3 gives the full variable domain: SQTIHQWPATLVQPVGSPLSLECTVEGTSNPNLYWYRQAAGRGLQLLFYSVGIGQISSEVPQNLSASRPQDRQFILSSKKLLLSDSGFYLCAWSVNENTEAFFGQGTRLTVV.

This clonotype was recorded many times. The rearrangement uses TRBV3-1 and TRBJ2-2; D is possibly TRBD2 (6 bases). Per germline, CDR1 LGHDT and CDR2 YNNKEL (reference sequence). The CDR3 loop spans 14 amino acids. V was cut by 2 bases and J by 6 bases, with 10 bases left in between. This CDR3 reads CASSQPTSSGELFF. The CDR3 DNA is TGTGCCAGCAGCCAACCTACTAGCTCCGGGGAGCTGTTTTTT. Full variable domain (remainder filled in from reference TRBV3-1 and TRBJ2-2): DTAVSQTPKYLVTQMGNDKSIKCEQNLGHDTMYWYKQDSKKFLKIMFSYNNKELIINETVPNRFSPKSPDKAHLNLHINSLELGDSAVYFCASSQPTSSGELFFGEGSRLTVL.

A remark on this clonotype: A read error may be the cause here, since a much bigger clone is one base away. This is likely a read error, given that the CDR3 carries no conserved phenylalanine or tryptophan at its end. The V call is TRBV6-1, the J call TRBJ2-2; possible D gene TRBD2, 5 bases. The germline V gene encodes CDR1 MNHNS and CDR2 SASEGT. Trimming removed 6 bases from V and 5 bases from J, with 19 bases in between. The CDR3 has 16 amino acids. In DNA form, the CDR3 reads TGTGCCAGCAGCCCCGCCGGGGTGGTCCAGACCGGGGAGCTGTTTATT. Translated: CASSPAGVVQTGELFI.

Of note for this clonotype: A far larger clone is a single base away, which makes a read error likely. The gene calls are TRBV2 and TRBJ2-7; 10 nucleotides align to TRBD2. After removal of 4 bases from V and 7 bases from J, the junction contained 13 bases not matched to a gene. Germline V CDR1 and CDR2: SNHLY, FYNNEI. The CDR3 is 16 amino acids. The CDR3 sequence: CASSAYSGRPGDEQYF. In DNA form, the CDR3 reads TGTGCCAGCAGTGCGTATAGCGGGAGGCCGGGGGATGAGCAGTACTTC. Together with reference TRBV2 and TRBJ2-7, the CDR3 gives the full variable domain: EPEVTQTPSHQVTQMGQEVILRCVPISNHLYFYWYRQILGQKVEFLVSFYNNEISEKSEIFDDQFSVERPDGSNFTLKIRSTKLEDSAMYFCASSAYSGRPGDEQYFGPGTRLTVT.

This clonotype came up many times. This chain uses TRBV7-6 with TRBJ1-6; no reliable D call. CDR3 size: 13 residues. Trimming shortened V by 1 base and J by 8 bases, and 6 bases separated the two germline ends. Germline V gene data show CDR1 as SGHVS and CDR2 as FNYEAQ. The CDR3 DNA sequence: TGTGCCAGCAGCTTAGACGTAGATTCACCCCTCCACTTT. Translating it yields CASSLDVDSPLHF.